This T cell receptor (beta chain) was recorded in a study of blood T cell repertoires in COVID-19. About the study: Both acute and convalescent COVID-19 samples were obtained from the United States, Italy and Spain. T cells, B-cell-depleted T cells, or PBMCs provided the cDNA or gDNA that served as material.

Trimming took 7 bases from V and 0 from J, leaving 12 bases between them. The CDR3 sequence is 14 residues long. Per the germline V gene, CDR1 is MNHNY and CDR2 is SVGAGI (reference sequence). Original processing methods: Amplification from reference gene primers served as the basis for estimated nucleated cell counts. Libraries were prepared by immunoSEQ multiplex PCR; TCRdb keeps only in-frame clonotypes and omits some of them. The V and J calls and clone size were taken over from that table, and D and trimming were inferred from the DNA. The sample shows some 250,000 clones, roughly 86% of them seen only once. This clone appeared once.

The clonotype was recovered from a human donor in a cohort sampled during active COVID-19. Material for sequencing was peripheral blood. J is TRBJ1-1 and V is TRBV6-6, with D unresolved. CDR3 coding DNA: TGTGCCAGCACTTTAGACAAAATGAACACTGAAGCTTTCTTT. As protein: CASTLDKMNTEAFF.